This T cell receptor (beta chain) derives from a study of OX40 agonist ivuxolimab in advanced cancers. Overall study context: The dose of intravenous ivuxolimab that patients received every 2 weeks ranged from 0.01 to 10 mg/kg. Aged roughly 23 to 90 with a mean of approximately 57 years, they were about 83% male.

This CDR3 has 15 residues. Germline V gene data show CDR1 as KGHSH and CDR2 as LQKENI. V shed 3 bases and J shed 5 bases, with 17 bases lying between them. Sequencing used immunoSEQ multiplex PCR; TCRdb keeps in-frame clones, though not all of them. The table shows roughly 91,000 clones, with approximately 90% occurring only once. This clonotype was sampled from an adult with an advanced solid tumor such as melanoma, head and neck, liver or kidney cancer. This sample comprised CD4+ or CD8+ T cells sorted from blood, obtained in a trial of the OX40 agonist ivuxolimab. The chain combines TRBV18 with TRBJ2-7, with D maybe TRBD2 (5 bases). The CDR3 DNA reads as TGTGCCAGCTCACCCGCGGGTCCGCTTAGGAACGAGCAGTACTTC. This codes for CASSPAGPLRNEQYF.